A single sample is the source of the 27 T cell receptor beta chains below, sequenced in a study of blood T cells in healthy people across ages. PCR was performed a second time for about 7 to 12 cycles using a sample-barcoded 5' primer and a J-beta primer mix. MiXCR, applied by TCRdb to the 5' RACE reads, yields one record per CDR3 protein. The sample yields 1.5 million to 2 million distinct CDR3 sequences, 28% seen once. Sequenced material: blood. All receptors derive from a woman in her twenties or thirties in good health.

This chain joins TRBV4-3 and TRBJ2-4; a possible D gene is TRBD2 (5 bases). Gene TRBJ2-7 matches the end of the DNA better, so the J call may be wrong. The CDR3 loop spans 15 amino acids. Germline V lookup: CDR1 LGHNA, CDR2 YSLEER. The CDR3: CASSRERAEDYEQYF. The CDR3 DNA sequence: TGCGCCAGCAGCCGAGAGAGGGCAGAAGACTACGAGCAGTACTTC.

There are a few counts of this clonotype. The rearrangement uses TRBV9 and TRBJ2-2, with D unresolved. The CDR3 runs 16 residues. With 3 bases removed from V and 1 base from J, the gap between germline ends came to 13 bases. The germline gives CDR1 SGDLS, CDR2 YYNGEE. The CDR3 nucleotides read TGTGCCAGCAGCGGCCTCGACACCCAGAACACCGGGGAGCTGTTTTTT. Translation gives CASSGLDTQNTGELFF.

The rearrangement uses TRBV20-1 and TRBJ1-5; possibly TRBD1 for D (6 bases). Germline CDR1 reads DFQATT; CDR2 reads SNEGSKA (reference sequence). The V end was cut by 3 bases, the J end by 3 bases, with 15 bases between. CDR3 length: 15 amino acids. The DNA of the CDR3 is TGCAGTGCTAGTAGGGGGGGACTCGTCAATCAGCCCCAGCATTTT. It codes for CSASRGGLVNQPQHF.

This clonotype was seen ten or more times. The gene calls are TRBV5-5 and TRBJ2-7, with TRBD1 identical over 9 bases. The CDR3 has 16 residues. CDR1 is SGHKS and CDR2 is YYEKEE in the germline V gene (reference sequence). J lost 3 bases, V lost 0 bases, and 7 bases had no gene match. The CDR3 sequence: CASSLAGGQGNYEQYF. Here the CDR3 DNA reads TGTGCCAGCAGCTTGGCGGGTGGACAGGGGAACTACGAGCAGTACTTC.

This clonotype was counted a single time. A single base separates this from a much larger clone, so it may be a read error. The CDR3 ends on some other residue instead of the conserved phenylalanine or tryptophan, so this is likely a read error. Written as DNA, the CDR3 is TGCAGCGTTGAAGTTCCCTATGCCGTTACCTACGAGCAGTACTGC. This gives the protein CSVEVPYAVTYEQYC. This sequence joins TRBV29-1 and TRBJ2-4; no reliable D call. The assigned J gene may be wrong: the sequence end matches TRBJ2-7 better. The CDR3 spans 15 residues. The germline gives CDR1 SQVTM, CDR2 ANQGSEA.

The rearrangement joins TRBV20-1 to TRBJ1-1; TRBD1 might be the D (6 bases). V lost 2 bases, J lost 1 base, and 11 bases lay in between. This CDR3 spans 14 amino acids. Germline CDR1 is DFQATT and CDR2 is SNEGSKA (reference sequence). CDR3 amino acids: CSARLGHKNTEAFF. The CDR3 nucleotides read TGCAGTGCTAGACTGGGACACAAGAACACTGAAGCTTTCTTT.

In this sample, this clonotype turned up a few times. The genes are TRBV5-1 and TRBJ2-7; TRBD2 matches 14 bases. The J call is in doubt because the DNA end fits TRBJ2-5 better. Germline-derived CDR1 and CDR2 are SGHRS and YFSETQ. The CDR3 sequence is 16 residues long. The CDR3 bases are TGCGCCAGCAGCACAGGGACTAGCGGGGGTAGAGGGACCCAGTACTTC. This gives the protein CASSTGTSGGRGTQYF.

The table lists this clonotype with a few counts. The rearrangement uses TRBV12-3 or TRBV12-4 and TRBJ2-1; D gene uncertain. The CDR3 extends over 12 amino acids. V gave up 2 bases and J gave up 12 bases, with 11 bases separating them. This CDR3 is CASSLSGRWQFF. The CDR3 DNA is TGTGCCAGCAGTTTATCTGGACGGTGGCAGTTCTTC.

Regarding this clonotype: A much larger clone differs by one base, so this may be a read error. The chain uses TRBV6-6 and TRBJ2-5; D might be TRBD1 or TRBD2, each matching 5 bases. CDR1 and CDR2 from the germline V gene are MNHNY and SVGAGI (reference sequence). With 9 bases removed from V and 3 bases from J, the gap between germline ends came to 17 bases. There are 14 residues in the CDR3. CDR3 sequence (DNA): TGTGCCAGTCGACATTGGGACGGGGAAGAGACCCAGTACTTC. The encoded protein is CASRHWDGEETQYF.

The DNA of the CDR3 is TGTGCCAGCAATCGGGCCCTCAACTATGGCTACACCTTC. Translating it yields CASNRALNYGYTF. The chain has TRBV7-2 and TRBJ1-2; D not certain. CDR3 length equals 13 residues. Germline lookup yields CDR1 SGHTA and CDR2 FQGNSA. Trimming cost V 7 bases and J 2 bases, with 11 bases left between them.

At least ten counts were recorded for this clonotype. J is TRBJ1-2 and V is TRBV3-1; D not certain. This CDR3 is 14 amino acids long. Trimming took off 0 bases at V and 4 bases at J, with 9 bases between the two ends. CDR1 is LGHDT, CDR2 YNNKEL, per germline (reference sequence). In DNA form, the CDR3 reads TGTGCCAGCAGCCAAGATCGGCAGACCTATGGCTACACCTTC. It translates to CASSQDRQTYGYTF.

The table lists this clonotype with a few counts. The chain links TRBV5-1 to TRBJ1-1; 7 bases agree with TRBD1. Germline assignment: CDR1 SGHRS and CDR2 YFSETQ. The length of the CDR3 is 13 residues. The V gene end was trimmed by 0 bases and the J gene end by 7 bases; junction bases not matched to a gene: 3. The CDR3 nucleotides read TGCGCCAGCAGCTTGGGCCACAGGGGTGAAGCTTTCTTT. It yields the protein CASSLGHRGEAFF.

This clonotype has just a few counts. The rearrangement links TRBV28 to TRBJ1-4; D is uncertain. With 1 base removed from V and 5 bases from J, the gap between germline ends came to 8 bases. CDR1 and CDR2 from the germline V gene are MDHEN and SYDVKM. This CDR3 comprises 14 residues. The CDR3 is CASSLSLVNEKLFF. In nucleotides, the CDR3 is TGTGCCAGCAGTTTATCCCTGGTGAATGAAAAACTGTTTTTT.

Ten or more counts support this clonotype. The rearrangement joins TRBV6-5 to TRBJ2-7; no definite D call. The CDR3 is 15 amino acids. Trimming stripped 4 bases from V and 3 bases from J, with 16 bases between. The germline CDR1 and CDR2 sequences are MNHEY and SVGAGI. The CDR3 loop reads CASSSPQASYYEQYF. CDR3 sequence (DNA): TGTGCCAGCAGTTCCCCGCAGGCATCATACTACGAGCAGTACTTC.

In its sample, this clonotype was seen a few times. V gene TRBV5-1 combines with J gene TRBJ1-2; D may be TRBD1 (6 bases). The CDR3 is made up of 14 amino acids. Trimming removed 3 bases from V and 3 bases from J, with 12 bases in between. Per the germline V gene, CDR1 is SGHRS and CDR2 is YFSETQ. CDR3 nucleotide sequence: TGCGCCAGCAGCTCCAGGGGCAAGGACTATGGCTACACCTTC. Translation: CASSSRGKDYGYTF. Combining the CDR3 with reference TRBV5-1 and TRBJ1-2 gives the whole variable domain KAGVTQTPRYLIKTRGQQVTLSCSPISGHRSVSWYQQTPGQGLQFLFEYFSETQRNKGNFPGRFSGRQFSNSRSEMNVSTLELGDSALYLCASSSRGKDYGYTFGSGTRLTVV.

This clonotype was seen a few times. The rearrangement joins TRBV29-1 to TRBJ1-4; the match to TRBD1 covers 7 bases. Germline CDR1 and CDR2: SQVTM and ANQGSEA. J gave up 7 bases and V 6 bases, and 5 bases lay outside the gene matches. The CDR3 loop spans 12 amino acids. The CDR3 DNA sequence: TGCAGCGTACAGGGGAACGGTGAAAAACTGTTTTTT. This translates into CSVQGNGEKLFF.

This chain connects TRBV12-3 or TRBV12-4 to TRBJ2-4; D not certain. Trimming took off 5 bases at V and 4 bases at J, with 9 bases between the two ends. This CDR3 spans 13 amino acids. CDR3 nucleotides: TGTGCCAGCAGTCTTACGGGTAAAAACATTCAGTACTTC. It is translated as CASSLTGKNIQYF.

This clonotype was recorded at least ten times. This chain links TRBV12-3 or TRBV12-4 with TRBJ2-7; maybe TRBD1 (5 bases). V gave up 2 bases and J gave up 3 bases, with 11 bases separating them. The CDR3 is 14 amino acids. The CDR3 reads CASSLQGLGYEQYF. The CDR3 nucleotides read TGTGCCAGCAGTTTACAGGGTTTAGGCTACGAGCAGTACTTC.

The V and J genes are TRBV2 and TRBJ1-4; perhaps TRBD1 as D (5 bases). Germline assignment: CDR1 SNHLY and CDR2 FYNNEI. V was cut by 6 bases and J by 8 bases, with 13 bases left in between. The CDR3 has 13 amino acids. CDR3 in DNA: TGTGCCAGCAGCGCCGGGACTTCGGAAAAACTGTTTTTT. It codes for CASSAGTSEKLFF.

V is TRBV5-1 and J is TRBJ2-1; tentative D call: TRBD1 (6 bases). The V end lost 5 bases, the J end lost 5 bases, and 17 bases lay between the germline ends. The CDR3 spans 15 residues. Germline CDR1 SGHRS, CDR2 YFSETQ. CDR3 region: CASSQSGQSHNEQFF. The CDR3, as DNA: TGCGCCAGCAGTCAGTCAGGACAGTCTCACAATGAGCAGTTCTTC. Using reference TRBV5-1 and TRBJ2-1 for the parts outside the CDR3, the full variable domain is KAGVTQTPRYLIKTRGQQVTLSCSPISGHRSVSWYQQTPGQGLQFLFEYFSETQRNKGNFPGRFSGRQFSNSRSEMNVSTLELGDSALYLCASSQSGQSHNEQFFGPGTRLTVL.

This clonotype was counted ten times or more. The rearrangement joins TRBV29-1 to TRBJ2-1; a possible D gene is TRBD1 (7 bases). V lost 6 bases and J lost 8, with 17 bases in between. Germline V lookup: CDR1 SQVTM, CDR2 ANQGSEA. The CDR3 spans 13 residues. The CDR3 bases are TGCAGCGTATGCAGGGGGTCGGGGGATGAGCAGTTCTTC. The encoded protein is CSVCRGSGDEQFF.

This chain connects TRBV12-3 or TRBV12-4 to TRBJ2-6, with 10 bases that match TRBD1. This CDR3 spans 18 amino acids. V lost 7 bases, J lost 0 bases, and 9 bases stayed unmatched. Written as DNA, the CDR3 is TGTGCCAGCACCTACGGGGACAGGGGTCTCTCTGGGGCCAACGTCCTGACTTTC. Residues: CASTYGDRGLSGANVLTF.

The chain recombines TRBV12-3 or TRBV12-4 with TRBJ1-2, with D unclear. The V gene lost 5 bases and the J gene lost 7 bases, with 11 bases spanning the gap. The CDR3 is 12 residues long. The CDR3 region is CASSTGASGYTF. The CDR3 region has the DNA TGTGCCAGCAGTACGGGCGCGAGTGGCTACACCTTC.

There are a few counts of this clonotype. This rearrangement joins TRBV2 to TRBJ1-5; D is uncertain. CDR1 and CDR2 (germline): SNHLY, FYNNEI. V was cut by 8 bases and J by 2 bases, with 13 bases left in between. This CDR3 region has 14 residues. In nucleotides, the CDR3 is TGTGCCAGCCAGACCCAGTTTGGCAATCAGCCCCAGCATTTT. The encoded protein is CASQTQFGNQPQHF. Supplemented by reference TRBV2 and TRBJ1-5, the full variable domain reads EPEVTQTPSHQVTQMGQEVILRCVPISNHLYFYWYRQILGQKVEFLVSFYNNEISEKSEIFDDQFSVERPDGSNFTLKIRSTKLEDSAMYFCASQTQFGNQPQHFGDGTRLSIL.

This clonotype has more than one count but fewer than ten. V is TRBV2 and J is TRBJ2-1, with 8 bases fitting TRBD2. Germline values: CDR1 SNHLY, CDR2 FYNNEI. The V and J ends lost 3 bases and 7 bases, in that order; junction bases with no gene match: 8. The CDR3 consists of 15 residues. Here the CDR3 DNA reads TGTGCCAGCAGTGATGTCGGGAGGGCCGATAATGAGCAGTTCTTC. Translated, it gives CASSDVGRADNEQFF.

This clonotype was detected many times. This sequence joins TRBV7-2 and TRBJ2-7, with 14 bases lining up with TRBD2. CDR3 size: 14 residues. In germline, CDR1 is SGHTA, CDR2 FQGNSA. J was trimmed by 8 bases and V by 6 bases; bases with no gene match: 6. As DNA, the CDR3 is TGTGCCAGCAGAGGGACTAGCGGGAGTTACAAGCAGTACTTC. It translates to CASRGTSGSYKQYF.

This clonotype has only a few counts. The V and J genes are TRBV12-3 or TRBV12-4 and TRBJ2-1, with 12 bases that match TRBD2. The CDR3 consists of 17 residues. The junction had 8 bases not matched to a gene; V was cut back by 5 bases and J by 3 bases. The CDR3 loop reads CASSLPGLAGVYNEQFF. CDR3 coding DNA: TGTGCCAGCAGTCTACCGGGACTAGCGGGTGTCTACAATGAGCAGTTCTTC.